There are many counts of the clone carrying this T cell receptor (beta chain). V shed 2 bases and J shed 0 bases, with 9 bases lying between them. Germline V gives CDR1 MNHEY, CDR2 SVGAGI. The length of the CDR3 is 15 residues. The sample originates from a study of neurological immune-mediated disorders. MiXCR, run by TCRdb on the 5' RACE reads, gives a single entry per CDR3 protein. Altogether about 50,000 distinct CDR3 sequences are present, roughly 8.4% being singletons, with the ten largest covering 1.5% to 2%. Time point of the sample: longitudinal time-point 3. The receptor was derived from a woman aged 40 to 50 in good health. This chain connects TRBV6-5 to TRBJ2-3; the D gene is possibly TRBD2 (5 bases). What was sequenced was PBMCs. The CDR3 coding sequence is TGTGCCAGCAGTTACGACCAGCGGAGCACAGATACGCAGTATTTT. Its protein product is CASSYDQRSTDTQYF.